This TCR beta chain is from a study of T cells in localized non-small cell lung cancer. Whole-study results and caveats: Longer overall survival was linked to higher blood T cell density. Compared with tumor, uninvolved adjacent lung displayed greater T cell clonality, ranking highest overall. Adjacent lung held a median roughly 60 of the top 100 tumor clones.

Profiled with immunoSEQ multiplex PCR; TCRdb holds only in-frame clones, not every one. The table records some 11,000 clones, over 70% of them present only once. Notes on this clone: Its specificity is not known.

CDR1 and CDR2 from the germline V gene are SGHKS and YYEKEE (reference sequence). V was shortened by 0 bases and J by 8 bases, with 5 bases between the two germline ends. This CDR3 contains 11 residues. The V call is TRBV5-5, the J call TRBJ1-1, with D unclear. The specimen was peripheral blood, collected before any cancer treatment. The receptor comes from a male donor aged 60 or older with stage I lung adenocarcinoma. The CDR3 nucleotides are TGTGCCAGCAGCTTGGAAATCGAAGCTTTCTTT. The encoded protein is CASSLEIEAFF.